One and the same sample provided the 32 T cell receptor beta chains below, sequenced in a study of blood T cell repertoires in COVID-19. The protocol was immunoSEQ multiplex PCR, while the TCRdb copy is restricted to in-frame clones and leaves out a portion. Altogether 200,000 to 250,000 clones are present, 84% being singletons, with the ten largest covering approximately 2%. Sequences were obtained from PBMCs or T cells enriched from blood (not recorded which). These receptors were collected from a man between 60 and 75 years old who had recovered from COVID-19.

V and J are TRBV5-1 and TRBJ2-3, with D hard to call. Trimming removed 0 bases at V and 2 bases at J, with 7 bases between. The length of the CDR3 is 14 residues. Germline V gives CDR1 SGHRS, CDR2 YFSETQ. CDR3 in amino acids: CASSLGTYTDTQYF. CDR3 DNA: TGCGCCAGCAGCTTGGGTACCTACACAGATACGCAGTATTTT.

In this sample, this clone turned up once. V and J are TRBV18 and TRBJ1-2; TRBD1 is a possible D gene (5 bases). V lost 3 bases to trimming and J lost 1 base, with 15 bases between them. The germline CDR1 and CDR2 sequences are KGHSH and LQKENI. The CDR3 has 16 amino acids. CDR3 loop: CASSPVPGTYNYGYTF. CDR3 nucleotides: TGTGCCAGCTCACCCGTGCCCGGGACTTATAACTATGGCTACACCTTC.

The rearrangement uses TRBV18 and TRBJ2-1; 10 bases map to TRBD1. Trimming removed 4 bases from V and 6 bases from J; junction bases left unmatched: 0. CDR1 KGHSH and CDR2 LQKENI come from the germline V gene. The CDR3 runs 13 residues. The CDR3 loop reads CASSRTGGNEQFF. For the CDR3, the DNA is TGTGCCAGCTCACGGACAGGGGGCAATGAGCAGTTCTTC.

This clone was observed a single time. The identical CDR3 is also encoded by other nucleotide sequences in the sample. The V gene is TRBV7-3, the J gene TRBJ1-6; maybe TRBD1 (6 bases). The V and J ends lost 2 bases and 10 bases respectively, with 9 bases between them. Germline V gives CDR1 SGHTA, CDR2 FQGTGA. CDR3 length: 13 amino acids. This chain's CDR3 is CASSLERGSPLHF. CDR3 coding DNA: TGTGCCAGCAGCTTAGAAAGGGGGTCACCCCTCCACTTT.

This sequence joins TRBV7-8 and TRBJ1-2; 7 bases line up with TRBD1. Losses at the gene ends were 5 bases for V and 8 bases for J; bases not matched to a gene: 5. There are 12 residues in the CDR3. Germline V gene lookup returns CDR1 SGHVS and CDR2 FQNEAQ. The CDR3 region has the DNA TGTGCCAGCAGCCCGACAGGGTACGGCTACACCTTC. Its translation: CASSPTGYGYTF.

The chain couples TRBV10-3 to TRBJ1-2; 12 bases fit TRBD1. CDR1 and CDR2 (germline): ENHRY, SYGVKD. CDR3 length equals 16 residues. V shed 7 bases and J 3 bases; nucleotides not matched to a gene: 9. As DNA, the CDR3 is TGTGCCATCACCAAGGGACAGGGGGCCGGGGACTATGGCTACACCTTC. This encodes CAITKGQGAGDYGYTF.

This clone showed up just once. The chain links TRBV7-9 to TRBJ2-5; 7 nucleotides line up with TRBD1. The V segment lost 5 bases and the J segment 0 bases; nucleotides outside the gene matches: 6. Per germline, CDR1 SEHNR and CDR2 FQNEAQ (reference sequence). CDR3 length equals 15 residues. This chain's CDR3 is CASSPPTGHQETQYF. The CDR3 nucleotides are TGTGCCAGCAGCCCCCCGACAGGGCACCAAGAGACCCAGTACTTC.

The CDR3 nucleotides are TGTGCCAGCAAGACCGGGACAGGAGACAATGAGCAGTTCTTC. Its protein is CASKTGTGDNEQFF. V is TRBV2 and J is TRBJ2-1, with 8 nucleotides matching TRBD1. Unmatched junction bases numbered 7, after V lost 7 bases and J lost 5 bases. The CDR3 is 14 amino acids. CDR1 and CDR2 (germline): SNHLY, FYNNEI. Using reference TRBV2 and TRBJ2-1 for the parts outside the CDR3, the full variable domain is EPEVTQTPSHQVTQMGQEVILRCVPISNHLYFYWYRQILGQKVEFLVSFYNNEISEKSEIFDDQFSVERPDGSNFTLKIRSTKLEDSAMYFCASKTGTGDNEQFFGPGTRLTVL.

The chain recombines TRBV12-3 or TRBV12-4 with TRBJ2-2, with unresolved D. Trimming took 7 bases from V and 3 from J, leaving 6 bases between them. The CDR3 has 12 amino acids. In nucleotides, the CDR3 is TGTGCCAGCACGCGGCACACCGGGGAGCTGTTTTTT. Residues: CASTRHTGELFF.

The table lists this clone with a count of one. The chain combines TRBV3-1 (or the pseudogene TRBV3-2) with TRBJ1-2; possible D gene TRBD1, 5 bases. In germline, CDR1 is LGHDT, CDR2 YNNKEL (reference sequence). The V end was cut by 5 bases, the J end by 3 bases, with 7 bases between. The CDR3 runs to 12 residues. The DNA for the CDR3 is TGTGCCAGCAGCGACAGTTACTATGGCTACACCTTC. Its protein product is CASSDSYYGYTF.

The V call is TRBV9, the J call TRBJ2-3; possible D gene TRBD2, 7 bases. The CDR3 has 15 residues. Germline V gene lookup returns CDR1 SGDLS and CDR2 YYNGEE. V was shortened by 0 bases and J by 4 bases, with 12 bases between the two germline ends. The CDR3 sequence: CASSVGGGAPDTQYF. CDR3 nucleotide sequence: TGTGCCAGCAGCGTAGGTGGGGGGGCCCCAGATACGCAGTATTTT.

About this clone itself: Other DNA sequences within the sample encode an identical CDR3. This chain links TRBV11-2 with TRBJ1-3, with D maybe TRBD1 (6 bases). The V end lost 2 bases, the J end lost 1 base, and 6 bases lay between the germline ends. Germline assignment: CDR1 SGHAT and CDR2 FQNNGV. The CDR3 length is 14 residues. Here the CDR3 reads CASSLTGSGNTIYF. The CDR3 region has the DNA TGTGCCAGCAGCTTAACAGGGTCTGGAAACACCATATATTTT.

This clone appeared a single time. The chain has TRBV15 and TRBJ1-2, with 9 bases matching TRBD1. Germline CDR1 reads LNHNV; CDR2 reads YYDKDF (reference sequence). V dropped 1 base and J dropped 4; count of bases not matched to a gene: 4. CDR3 length: 15 amino acids. The CDR3 region is CATSRGGQGTYGYTF. Written as DNA, the CDR3 is TGTGCCACCAGCAGAGGTGGACAGGGGACCTATGGCTACACCTTC.

This chain joins TRBV6-5 and TRBJ1-2, with D possibly matching TRBD1 (6 bases). CDR1 and CDR2 from the germline V gene are MNHEY and SVGAGI. V was shortened by 6 bases and J by 2 bases, with 16 bases between the two germline ends. The CDR3 covers 15 residues. For the CDR3, the DNA is TGTGCCAGCAGCCGGGGGGCGCGTGCCAACTATGGCTACACCTTC. Amino acids: CASSRGARANYGYTF.

This chain's CDR3 is CASKGRGGQRNQPQHF. CDR3 DNA sequence: TGTGCCAGTAAAGGGAGGGGGGGGCAGCGTAATCAGCCCCAGCATTTT. The J gene is TRBJ1-5, the V gene TRBV19, with a possible D match to TRBD1 (6 bases). CDR1 and CDR2 (germline): LNHDA, SQIVND (reference sequence). Deletions cut 7 bases from V and 4 bases from J, with 20 bases between. This CDR3 has 16 residues.

This sequence joins TRBV4-1 and TRBJ1-2; 8 positions agree with TRBD1. The germline gives CDR1 MGHRA, CDR2 YSYEKL. The CDR3 covers 17 residues. V trimming: 0 bases; J trimming: 5 bases; junction bases outside the gene matches: 11. The CDR3 sequence is CASSQDTSDRGSYGYTF. CDR3 bases: TGCGCCAGCAGCCAAGACACCTCCGACAGGGGCTCGTATGGCTACACCTTC.

The CDR3 is CAWSNLKDRGLMDEQFF. The CDR3 coding sequence is TGTGCCTGGAGTAACCTCAAGGACAGGGGTTTGATGGATGAGCAGTTCTTC. The rearrangement uses TRBV30 and TRBJ2-1; TRBD1 aligns across 9 bases. The CDR3 is made up of 17 amino acids. V dropped 2 bases and J dropped 8; count of bases not matched to a gene: 16. Per the germline V gene, CDR1 is GTSNPN and CDR2 is SVGIG (reference sequence). The variable domain in full, with the rest retrieved from reference TRBV30 and TRBJ2-1, is SQTIHQWPATLVQPVGSPLSLECTVEGTSNPNLYWYRQAAGRGLQLLFYSVGIGQISSEVPQNLSASRPQDRQFILSSKKLLLSDSGFYLCAWSNLKDRGLMDEQFFGPGTRLTVL.

The chain couples TRBV27 to TRBJ2-7; tentatively, D is TRBD1 (6 bases). V gave up 2 bases and J gave up 0 bases, with 8 bases separating them. The CDR3 is made up of 14 amino acids. Per the germline V gene, CDR1 is MNHEY and CDR2 is SMNVEV (reference sequence). Here the CDR3 DNA reads TGTGCCAGCAGTTTAGAGGGGGACTCCTACGAGCAGTACTTC. Amino acid sequence: CASSLEGDSYEQYF.

The DNA for the CDR3 is TGCGCCAGCAGCAGGGATGCGGGACAGGGGGCTTCGGTAGGCTACACCTTC. Translated: CASSRDAGQGASVGYTF. This chain uses TRBV5-1 with TRBJ1-2; 12 nucleotides agree with TRBD1. The V segment lost 4 bases and the J segment 8 bases; nucleotides outside the gene matches: 15. CDR1 and CDR2 from the germline V gene are SGHRS and YFSETQ. The CDR3 has 17 amino acids.

This chain connects TRBV19 to TRBJ1-2, with a possible D match to TRBD1 (6 bases). There are 14 residues in the CDR3. V lost 5 bases to trimming and J lost 2 bases, with 12 bases between them. Germline V CDR1 and CDR2: LNHDA, SQIVND (reference sequence). The CDR3 here is CASSRGQMNYGYTF. Here the CDR3 DNA reads TGTGCCAGTAGTCGAGGACAGATGAACTATGGCTACACCTTC.

This clone was detected a few times. This sample includes further DNA sequences coding for the same CDR3. The chain recombines TRBV19 with TRBJ1-5, with a tentative D call TRBD1 (6 bases). The CDR3 extends over 16 amino acids. Germline values: CDR1 LNHDA, CDR2 SQIVND (reference sequence). V lost 1 base and J 0 bases, leaving 10 bases between the germline ends. The CDR3 DNA reads as TGTGCCAGTAGTATAGTGAGACAGGTTAGCAATCAGCCCCAGCATTTT. It translates to CASSIVRQVSNQPQHF.

V is TRBV7-9 and J is TRBJ1-4; 9 bases match TRBD1. Looked up from germline, CDR1 is SEHNR and CDR2 is FQNEAQ (reference sequence). CDR3 length: 15 amino acids. V shed 1 base, J shed 8 bases, and the junction held 5 bases outside the gene matches. The CDR3 region is CASSLGGQGFEKLFF. Here the CDR3 DNA reads TGTGCCAGCAGCTTAGGGGGACAGGGCTTCGAAAAACTGTTTTTT.

The V gene is TRBV2, the J gene TRBJ2-7; 9 bases are shared with TRBD1. V lost 6 bases to trimming and J lost 3 bases; unmatched junction nucleotides: 15. This CDR3 is 17 amino acids long. Germline V gives CDR1 SNHLY, CDR2 FYNNEI. This CDR3 reads CASRERPGQGPSYEQYF. CDR3 DNA: TGTGCCAGCAGGGAACGTCCGGGACAGGGTCCGAGCTACGAGCAGTACTTC.

Here the CDR3 reads CASSPGTTAYEQYF. CDR3 sequence (DNA): TGTGCCAGCTCCCCCGGGACAACGGCCTACGAGCAGTACTTC. The rearrangement uses TRBV18 and TRBJ2-7; perhaps TRBD1 as D (6 bases). The CDR3 is made up of 14 amino acids. The germline V and J ends were trimmed by 6 bases and 2 bases, with 14 bases remaining between them. Germline V gene lookup returns CDR1 KGHSH and CDR2 LQKENI.

This chain connects TRBV12-5 to TRBJ1-5; D may be TRBD1 (5 bases). The V end was cut by 0 bases, the J end by 2 bases, with 14 bases between. Per germline, CDR1 LGHNT and CDR2 FRNRAP. The CDR3 has 17 amino acids. The CDR3 nucleotides read TGTGCTAGTGGTTTGGTAGCTCCGGGGGATGGCAATCAGCCCCAGCATTTT. Amino acids: CASGLVAPGDGNQPQHF.

This rearrangement joins TRBV21-1 to TRBJ1-1; no check of the table's D call, TRBD1, against the DNA was made. TRBV21-1 is a recognized pseudogene. This CDR3 has 15 residues. DNA of the CDR3: TGTGCCAGCAGCAACGAACAGGGAATGAACACTGAAGCTTTCTTT. It codes for CASSNEQGMNTEAFF.

The V call is TRBV19, the J call TRBJ1-2; D uncertain. V lost 7 bases, J lost 2 bases, and 14 bases lay in between. The germline V gene has CDR1 LNHDA and CDR2 SQIVND (reference sequence). The CDR3 consists of 14 residues. CDR3 in amino acids: CASKPDGVNYGYTF. The CDR3 nucleotides read TGTGCCAGTAAACCCGACGGGGTCAACTATGGCTACACCTTC.

V usage is TRBV5-1 and J usage is TRBJ2-3; 10 nucleotides agree with TRBD2. The germline V gene encodes CDR1 SGHRS and CDR2 YFSETQ. Germline trimming cut 2 bases from V and 3 bases from J; bases unmatched to any gene: 3. CDR3 length: 15 amino acids. The chain's CDR3 is CASSFSGGWTDTQYF. The CDR3 DNA is TGCGCCAGCAGCTTTAGCGGGGGGTGGACAGATACGCAGTATTTT.

The genes are TRBV6-5 and TRBJ1-1; 7 bases are a match to TRBD1. Germline-derived CDR1 and CDR2 are MNHEY and SVGAGI. The CDR3 extends over 15 amino acids. The J segment lost 0 bases and the V segment lost 5 bases, leaving 6 bases of the junction unmatched. The CDR3 region has the DNA TGTGCCAGCAGTCCAGGGGGAGGAATGAACACTGAAGCTTTCTTT. Its translation: CASSPGGGMNTEAFF.

CDR3 residues: CASSYPTGVWSEAFF. The CDR3 nucleotides are TGTGCCAGCAGTTACCCGACAGGGGTCTGGTCTGAAGCTTTCTTT. J is TRBJ1-1 and V is TRBV6-5; 8 bases line up with TRBD1. Germline trimming cut 2 bases from V and 6 bases from J; bases unmatched to any gene: 8. Per germline, CDR1 MNHEY and CDR2 SVGAGI. The CDR3 contains 15 residues.

The chain joins TRBV4-3 to TRBJ2-1; TRBD2 aligns across 10 bases. This CDR3 is 16 amino acids long. Germline CDR1 and CDR2: LGHNA and YSLEER. J gave up 4 bases and V 2 bases, and 5 bases lay outside the gene matches. Here the CDR3 DNA reads TGCGCCAGCAGCCAACCTAGCGGGGGCACATACAATGAGCAGTTCTTC. Amino acid sequence: CASSQPSGGTYNEQFF.

V gene TRBV4-3 combines with J gene TRBJ2-1; 7 bases are shared with TRBD2. Germline values: CDR1 LGHNA, CDR2 YSLEER. With 1 base clipped from V and 3 bases from J, the junction kept 9 bases outside the gene matches. This CDR3 spans 17 amino acids. This CDR3 is CASSQVGRGNIYNEQFF. In nucleotides, the CDR3 is TGCGCCAGCAGCCAAGTCGGGCGGGGGAACATCTACAATGAGCAGTTCTTC.